This entry lists 8 T cell receptor beta chains sequenced from one sample in a study of T-cell reconstitution after alpha-beta-depleted transplantation in children. Unique molecular identifiers were incorporated when the TCRbeta library was constructed. Via MiXCR, TCRdb re-called the PCR reads, giving one row per CDR3 protein. The data contain nearly 9,500 distinct CDR3 sequences, around 13% of them singletons. The starting material was PBMCs, mostly from graft donor cells, obtained 60 days after TCRalphabeta/CD19-depleted stem cell transplant. These receptor sequences come from a male patient under 18 who had a stem cell transplant for acute lymphoblastic leukemia, so the T cells may come from the graft donor.

This chain links TRBV7-3 with TRBJ1-1; D remains ambiguous. V was cut by 0 bases and J by 1 base, with 3 bases left in between. Germline V CDR1 and CDR2: SGHTA, FQGTGA. This CDR3 has 13 amino acids. The CDR3 bases are TGTGCCAGCAGCTTAACAGGGAACACTGAAGCTTTCTTT. Protein sequence: CASSLTGNTEAFF.

This clonotype is categorized as medium-sized. The rearrangement links TRBV21-1 to TRBJ1-5; TRBD1 reflects the table's D call only, with no check against the DNA. TRBV21-1 has pseudogene status. The CDR3 length is 16 residues. DNA of the CDR3: TGTGCCAGCAGCACAACCGACAGGGGGGTCAATCAGCCCCAGCATTTT. Encoded protein: CASSTTDRGVNQPQHF.

At least ten counts were recorded for this clonotype. The chain has TRBV20-1 and TRBJ2-5; D might be TRBD2 (5 bases). Trimming took off 7 bases at V and 7 bases at J, with 19 bases between the two ends. Germline V lookup: CDR1 DFQATT, CDR2 SNEGSKA (reference sequence). The CDR3 runs to 13 residues. The CDR3 is CSVLRDYGVTQYF. CDR3 nucleotides: TGCAGTGTACTACGAGACTACGGGGTGACCCAGTACTTC.

This clonotype was counted a few times. J is TRBJ2-7 and V is TRBV4-1; D possibly corresponds to TRBD1 (6 bases). Trimming left V 4 bases short and J 2 bases short, with 18 bases between. The CDR3 sequence is 16 residues long. From germline, CDR1 is MGHRA and CDR2 YSYEKL. The CDR3 spells CASSPDVTGFPYEQYF. CDR3 nucleotide sequence: TGCGCCAGCAGCCCAGACGTAACAGGGTTCCCCTACGAGCAGTACTTC.

This clonotype was observed many times. The DNA for the CDR3 is TGTGCCAGCAGTTTATACGGCCGGGGAGAGCAGTACTTC. This gives the protein CASSLYGRGEQYF. This chain links TRBV28 with TRBJ2-7, with a weak D call TRBD2 (5 bases). Between the trimmed V and J ends, which lost 1 base and 7 bases, there was a span of 11 bases. Germline V lookup: CDR1 MDHEN, CDR2 SYDVKM. This CDR3 has 13 residues.

This clonotype was seen repeatedly, ten times or more. The chain combines TRBV9 with TRBJ2-5, with no clear D. CDR3 size: 14 residues. The V gene's germline CDR1 is SGDLS and CDR2 YYNGEE. V was clipped by 4 bases and J by 4 bases, with 14 bases between them. CDR3: CASSPSGFVETQYF. The CDR3, as DNA: TGTGCCAGCAGCCCGAGTGGCTTTGTAGAGACCCAGTACTTC.

This clonotype showed up many times. This chain joins TRBV6-2 or TRBV6-3 and TRBJ2-1, with 13 bases matching TRBD2. Germline V gene sequence: CDR1 MNHEY, CDR2 SVGEGT. The CDR3 runs 15 residues. After removal of 6 bases from V and 5 bases from J, the junction contained 4 bases not matched to a gene. For the CDR3, the DNA is TGTGCCAGCAGAGCTACTAGCGGGGGGGACAATGAGCAGTTCTTC. Protein: CASRATSGGDNEQFF.

This clonotype was detected many times. The chain couples TRBV6-2 or TRBV6-3 to TRBJ1-1; no clear D gene. This CDR3 region has 13 residues. Germline V gene lookup returns CDR1 MNHEY and CDR2 SVGEGT. Deletions cut 5 bases from V and 1 base from J, with 8 bases between. The CDR3 here is CASSPRQNTEAFF. CDR3 bases: TGTGCCAGCAGTCCGCGACAGAACACTGAAGCTTTCTTT.